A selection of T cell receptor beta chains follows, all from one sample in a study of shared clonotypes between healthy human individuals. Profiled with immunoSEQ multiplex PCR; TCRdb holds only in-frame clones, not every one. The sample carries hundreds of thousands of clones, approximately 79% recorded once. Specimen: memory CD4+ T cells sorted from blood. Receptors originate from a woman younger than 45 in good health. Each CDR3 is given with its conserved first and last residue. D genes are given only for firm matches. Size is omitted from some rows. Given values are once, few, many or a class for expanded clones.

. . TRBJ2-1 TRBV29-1 TGCAGCTCCCGCCTTCTAGCTGCCAATGAGCAGTTCTTC CSSRLLAANEQFF
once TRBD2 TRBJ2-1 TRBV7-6 TGTGCCAGCAGCTCGTTCTTGTCTAGCGGAGGTGGCAATGAGCAGTTCTTC CASSSFLSSGGGNEQFF
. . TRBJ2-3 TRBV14 TGTGCCAGCAGCCAAACGACAGGTGGAGGCACAGATACGCAGTATTTT CASSQTTGGGTDTQYF
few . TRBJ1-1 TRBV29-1 TGCAGCGTTGAAGTGAACACTGAAGCTTTCTTT CSVEVNTEAFF
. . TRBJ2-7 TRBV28 TGTGCCAGCAGTAGATATGACGAGCAGTACTTC CASSRYDEQYF
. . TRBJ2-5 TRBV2 TGTGCCAGCAGTCCCCGTGAGGTCTGGACCCAGTACTTC CASSPREVWTQYF
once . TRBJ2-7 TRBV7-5 TGTGTCAGAAGCTCCAGCGGGTCCAACTGCCTTAACCCACTATTACATCGGTGGTACGAGCAGTACTTC CVRSSSGSNCLNPLLHRWYEQYF
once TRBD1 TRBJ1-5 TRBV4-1 TGCGCCAGCAGCAAACCCGGGACAGTGCCCGGGGAGCCCCAGCATTTT CASSKPGTVPGEPQHF
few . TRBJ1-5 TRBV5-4 TGTGCCAGCAGCTTAGCGGGGGGAGGGCAGCCCCAGCATTTT CASSLAGGGQPQHF
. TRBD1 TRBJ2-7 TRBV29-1 TGCAGCGTGGGACAGGGAATTTCCTACGAGCAGTACTTC CSVGQGISYEQYF
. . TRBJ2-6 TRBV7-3 TGTGCCAGCAGCTTATTCGGCTCTGGGGCCAACGTCCTGACTTTC CASSLFGSGANVLTF
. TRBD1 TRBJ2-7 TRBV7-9 TGTGCCAGCAGCTTAGCGGGCAGGGGGCGGACCTACGAGCAGTACTTC CASSLAGRGRTYEQYF
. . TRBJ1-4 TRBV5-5 TGTGCCAGCAGCTTCTCTCCCGAAAAACTGTTTTTT CASSFSPEKLFF
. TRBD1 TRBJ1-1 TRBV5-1 TGCGCCAGCAGCTTCTTCGGGACAGTTAACACTGAAGCTTTCTTT CASSFFGTVNTEAFF
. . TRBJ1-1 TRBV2 TGTGCCAGCACGGGGGAGCTTCAGGCTTTCTTT CASTGELQAFF
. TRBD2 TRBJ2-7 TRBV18 TGTGCCAGCTCACCACGGTCTACTAGCGGGAGGGGCCCAAGCTCCTACGAGCAGTACTTC CASSPRSTSGRGPSSYEQYF
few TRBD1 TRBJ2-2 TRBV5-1 TGCGCCAGCAGCTACTCCGGGACAGGGAACACCGGGGAGCTGTTTTTT CASSYSGTGNTGELFF
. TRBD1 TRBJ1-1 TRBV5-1 TGCGCCAGCAGCTTGGATGGGACAGGGAACACTGAAGCTTTCTTT CASSLDGTGNTEAFF
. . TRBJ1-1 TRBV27 TGTGCCAGCAGTCCCCGGTGGCTTATGAACACTGAAGCTTTCTTT CASSPRWLMNTEAFF
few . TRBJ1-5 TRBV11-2 TGTGCCAGCAGTCTCAAAGGGGATCAGCCCCAGCATTTT CASSLKGDQPQHF
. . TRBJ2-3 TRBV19 TGTGCCAGTAGTCCGTCGTTGGTAGATACGCAGTATTTT CASSPSLVDTQYF
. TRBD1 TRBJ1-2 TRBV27 TGTGCCAGCAGCCCTTATCAGGGGGAGGCGAGGGGCTACACCTTC CASSPYQGEARGYTF
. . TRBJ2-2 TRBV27 TGTGCCAGCAGTTTGAACACCGGGGAGCTGTTTTTT CASSLNTGELFF